This T cell receptor beta chain was captured by sequencing in a study of T cell repertoires in cytomegalovirus infection. The overall study: Signatures in public TCR beta sequences pointed to both CMV infection and matching HLA type.

One entry per CDR3 protein results from TCRdb running MiXCR on the reads. The data show around 530,000 distinct CDR3 sequences, 26% seen once. This clonotype was observed at least ten times. Germline values: CDR1 SGHTA, CDR2 FQGNSA. Germline trimming cut 3 bases from V and 2 bases from J; bases unmatched to any gene: 12. The CDR3 loop spans 18 amino acids. The sequence derives from a human donor in good health (CMV status not recorded). Some clones in this sample may be carry-over from other donors' samples. The sample taken for sequencing was PBMCs. The chain combines TRBV7-2 with TRBJ1-2; 10 bases are shared with TRBD1. CDR3 protein: CASSLPTRDRGGNYGYTF. The CDR3 DNA reads as TGTGCCAGCAGCTTGCCCACCCGGGACAGGGGTGGAAACTATGGCTACACCTTC. Supplemented by reference TRBV7-2 and TRBJ1-2, the full variable domain reads GAGVSQSPSNKVTEKGKDVELRCDPISGHTALYWYRQSLGQGLEFLIYFQGNSAPDKSGLPSDRFSAERTGGSVSTLTIQRTQQEDSAVYLCASSLPTRDRGGNYGYTFGSGTRLTVV.